Below, 26 T cell receptor beta chains from the same sample are listed, as sequenced in a study of blood T cells in healthy people across ages. The authors ran a second PCR of roughly 6 to 11 cycles using a sample-barcoded 5' primer and a J-beta primer mix. TCRdb re-called the 5' RACE reads through MiXCR, storing one row per CDR3 protein. Among around 800,000 distinct CDR3 sequences, about 62% were seen once, and the ten largest hold approximately 30%. Material: blood. All receptors derive from a man aged 25 to 40 in good health.

This chain joins TRBV6-2 or TRBV6-3 and TRBJ2-1, with TRBD2 matching over 8 bases. The J segment lost 5 bases and the V segment lost 5 bases, leaving 8 bases of the junction unmatched. The CDR3 spans 15 residues. Germline CDR1 MNHEY, CDR2 SVGEGT. The CDR3 nucleotides are TGTGCCAGCAGTAAGGGACCGGGACTAGACAATGAGCAGTTCTTC. Amino acid sequence: CASSKGPGLDNEQFF.

The table lists this clonotype with many counts. V and J are TRBV20-1 and TRBJ1-1; 11 bases fit TRBD1. The germline V gene encodes CDR1 DFQATT and CDR2 SNEGSKA (reference sequence). Germline trimming cut 4 bases from V and 5 bases from J; bases unmatched to any gene: 6. This CDR3 region has 14 residues. As DNA, the CDR3 is TGCAGTGCTATCTCCGGACAGGGGGCGACTGAAGCTTTCTTT. Its translation: CSAISGQGATEAFF.

The CDR3 nucleotides read TGTGCCAGTAGCTTGGGACAGGATCCCTACGAGCAGTACTTC. This encodes CASSLGQDPYEQYF. The chain uses TRBV19 and TRBJ2-7, with 8 nucleotides matching TRBD1. V shed 6 bases, J shed 2 bases, and the junction held 6 bases outside the gene matches. The CDR3 length is 14 residues. Germline V gene lookup returns CDR1 LNHDA and CDR2 SQIVND (reference sequence).

The V and J genes are TRBV4-2 and TRBJ2-7; tentatively, D is TRBD2 (6 bases). The J call is uncertain, as TRBJ2-5 better fits the DNA end. Per the germline V gene, CDR1 is LGHNA and CDR2 is YNFKEQ. This CDR3 is built from 14 residues. The CDR3 bases are TGTGCCAGCAGCCGAGAGACTAGAAAAGAGACCCAGTACTTC. Amino acids: CASSRETRKETQYF.

V gene TRBV10-3 combines with J gene TRBJ2-7; 11 bases map to TRBD2. The CDR3 has 15 amino acids. Germline-derived CDR1 and CDR2 are ENHRY and SYGVKD. V dropped 4 bases and J dropped 0; count of bases not matched to a gene: 2. The CDR3 DNA reads as TGTGCCATCAGTGCTACTAGCGGGAGCTCCTACGAGCAGTACTTC. Amino acid sequence: CAISATSGSSYEQYF.

J is TRBJ2-1 and V is TRBV7-9; D is unresolved. Per the germline V gene, CDR1 is SEHNR and CDR2 is FQNEAQ (reference sequence). V lost 5 bases and J lost 7, with 12 bases in between. The CDR3 runs to 13 residues. CDR3 amino acids: CASSPSRMNEQFF. CDR3 DNA sequence: TGTGCCAGCAGCCCCTCGCGGATGAATGAGCAGTTCTTC.

The chain uses TRBV5-4 and TRBJ2-7; 8 bases are a match to TRBD2. The CDR3 is 16 amino acids. Germline CDR1 and CDR2: SGHNT and YYREEE (reference sequence). J was trimmed by 0 bases and V by 4 bases; bases with no gene match: 9. In DNA form, the CDR3 reads TGTGCCAGCAGCCCGCCCAGCGGGGGAAGCTCCTACGAGCAGTACTTC. Translated: CASSPPSGGSSYEQYF.

The genes are TRBV7-9 and TRBJ2-3; D perhaps matches TRBD1 (5 bases). CDR3 size: 15 residues. Germline V gene lookup returns CDR1 SEHNR and CDR2 FQNEAQ (reference sequence). V was trimmed by 2 bases and J by 6 bases, leaving 15 bases between them. CDR3 in DNA: TGTGCCAGCAGCTTAATGGGGCAGGTATCGGATACGCAGTATTTT. Protein product: CASSLMGQVSDTQYF. Together with reference TRBV7-9 and TRBJ2-3, the CDR3 gives the full variable domain: DTGVSQNPRHKITKRGQNVTFRCDPISEHNRLYWYRQTLGQGPEFLTYFQNEAQLEKSRLLSDRFSAERPKGSFSTLEIQRTEQGDSAMYLCASSLMGQVSDTQYFGPGTRLTVL.

The rearrangement uses TRBV3-1 and TRBJ1-6; D remains unclear. CDR1 LGHDT and CDR2 YNNKEL come from the germline V gene (reference sequence). This CDR3 is 14 amino acids long. V lost 6 bases to trimming and J lost 4 bases, with 10 bases between them. CDR3 nucleotide sequence: TGTGCCAGCAGTCCAAGTTTTTATAATTCACCCCTCCACTTT. This encodes CASSPSFYNSPLHF.

The genes are TRBV29-1 and TRBJ2-5, with no clear D. CDR3 length: 15 residues. The ends were cut back, 5 bases at V and 0 bases at J, with 16 bases in the middle. The germline CDR1 and CDR2 sequences are SQVTM and ANQGSEA. CDR3 in DNA: TGCAGCGTTCCCCCTAAGACTGAGTACCAAGAGACCCAGTACTTC. This translates into CSVPPKTEYQETQYF.

The chain is built from TRBV5-1 and TRBJ2-7; tentatively, D is TRBD2 (6 bases). This CDR3 comprises 16 residues. Germline CDR1 SGHRS, CDR2 YFSETQ. Trimming took 4 bases from V and 0 from J, leaving 17 bases between them. CDR3 in amino acids: CASSLGPGVSSYEQYF. The CDR3 bases are TGCGCCAGCAGCCTCGGGCCGGGGGTAAGCTCCTACGAGCAGTACTTC.

The V call is TRBV7-6, the J call TRBJ2-6, with a possible D match to TRBD1 (6 bases). V was pared by 4 bases and J by 0 bases, with 13 bases between. The CDR3 loop spans 17 amino acids. Germline V lookup: CDR1 SGHVS, CDR2 FNYEAQ. The CDR3 loop is CASSSDSKASGANVLTF. In nucleotides, the CDR3 is TGTGCCAGCAGCTCGGACAGTAAAGCCTCTGGGGCCAACGTCCTGACTTTC.

The chain carries TRBV7-2 and TRBJ2-4; tentative D call: TRBD2 (7 bases). Germline CDR1 SGHTA, CDR2 FQGNSA. V shed 1 base and J shed 2 bases, with 24 bases lying between them. CDR3 size: 20 residues. The CDR3 loop is CASSLEGGGLDSLTKNIQYF. DNA for the CDR3: TGTGCCAGCAGCTTAGAGGGGGGGGGCCTGGACAGTTTGACCAAAAACATTCAGTACTTC.

DNA for the CDR3: TGTGCCAGCAGCCCCGGGACAGAGGACTACGAGCAGTACTTC. Amino acid sequence: CASSPGTEDYEQYF. This chain links TRBV7-6 with TRBJ2-4; 7 bases agree with TRBD1. The J call may not be correct, given that the DNA end is closer to TRBJ2-7. Germline CDR1 and CDR2: SGHVS and FNYEAQ. CDR3 size: 14 residues.

The gene calls are TRBV7-8 and TRBJ1-1, with D perhaps matching TRBD1 (5 bases). The CDR3 totals 13 residues. V was clipped by 1 base and J by 2 bases, with 5 bases between them. Germline values: CDR1 SGHVS, CDR2 FQNEAQ. For the CDR3, the DNA is TGTGCCAGCAGCTTAGGGGACAACACTGAAGCTTTCTTT. Translation: CASSLGDNTEAFF.

This clonotype was observed a handful of times. V gene TRBV5-5 combines with J gene TRBJ1-1; no firm D call. V was cut by 0 bases and J by 4 bases, with 10 bases left in between. The V gene's germline CDR1 is SGHKS and CDR2 YYEKEE (reference sequence). The CDR3 is made up of 14 amino acids. The CDR3 loop reads CASSLGLSGTEAFF. CDR3 bases: TGTGCCAGCAGCTTGGGACTGAGCGGCACTGAAGCTTTCTTT.

This clonotype was detected a few times. The chain combines TRBV7-2 with TRBJ1-2; tentative D call: TRBD1 (6 bases). CDR3 length equals 13 residues. The V gene's germline CDR1 is SGHTA and CDR2 FQGNSA. V lost 6 bases, J lost 8 bases, and 16 bases lay in between. For the CDR3, the DNA is TGTGCCAGCAGTAGACAGGCCTTCGGAGGCTACACCTTC. This gives the protein CASSRQAFGGYTF.

The chain employs TRBV5-4 and TRBJ2-3; 11 nucleotides match TRBD2. This CDR3 has 17 residues. V gave up 3 bases and J gave up 1 base; unmatched junction bases: 7. CDR1 and CDR2 (germline): SGHNT, YYREEE (reference sequence). CDR3 residues: CASSSGELAGGTDTQYF. The CDR3 bases are TGTGCCAGCAGCTCGGGGGAACTAGCGGGAGGCACAGATACGCAGTATTTT.

V usage is TRBV29-1 and J usage is TRBJ2-1; D unresolved. The germline V and J ends were trimmed by 6 bases and 0 bases, with 9 bases remaining between them. Germline CDR1 and CDR2: SQVTM and ANQGSEA. The CDR3 loop spans 13 amino acids. CDR3 protein: CSVLKSSYNEQFF. The CDR3 nucleotides are TGCAGCGTCTTAAAAAGCTCCTACAATGAGCAGTTCTTC.

The count of this clonotype is one. The chain is built from TRBV7-9 and TRBJ1-5; 7 bases are a match to TRBD1. The germline gives CDR1 SEHNR, CDR2 FQNEAQ (reference sequence). This CDR3 has 17 amino acids. Trimming cost V 5 bases and J 4 bases; bases outside gene matches: 14. DNA for the CDR3: TGTGCCAGCAGCCACTCCCGTCGACAGGGAGGAAATCAGCCCCAGCATTTT. This translates into CASSHSRRQGGNQPQHF.

The V and J genes are TRBV7-2 and TRBJ2-3, with 7 bases that match TRBD2. The CDR3 is 15 amino acids. The V and J ends lost 0 bases and 2 bases, in that order; junction bases with no gene match: 2. Per the germline V gene, CDR1 is SGHTA and CDR2 is FQGNSA. This chain's CDR3 is CASSLAAGVTDTQYF. As DNA, the CDR3 is TGTGCCAGCAGCTTAGCGGCGGGGGTCACAGATACGCAGTATTTT.

J is TRBJ1-1 and V is TRBV6-6; no clear D gene. The CDR3 runs 14 residues. CDR1 is MNHNY and CDR2 is SVGAGI in the germline V gene (reference sequence). V was clipped by 6 bases and J by 3 bases, with 14 bases between them. CDR3 sequence (DNA): TGTGCCAGCAGCCGTCCCCCCGGGGACACTGAAGCTTTCTTT. This gives the protein CASSRPPGDTEAFF.

V usage is TRBV7-9 and J usage is TRBJ1-1, with D maybe TRBD1 (6 bases). V was trimmed by 6 bases and J by 1 base, leaving 12 bases between them. The germline V gene has CDR1 SEHNR and CDR2 FQNEAQ (reference sequence). The CDR3 extends over 14 amino acids. CDR3 in amino acids: CASSRGGGNTEAFF. DNA for the CDR3: TGTGCCAGCAGTCGAGGGGGGGGGAACACTGAAGCTTTCTTT.

The V gene is TRBV30, the J gene TRBJ2-5; tentative D call: TRBD1 (6 bases). Germline V gene lookup returns CDR1 GTSNPN and CDR2 SVGIG (reference sequence). Trimming took off 1 base at V and 5 bases at J, with 11 bases between the two ends. The CDR3 contains 13 residues. The CDR3 DNA follows: TGTGCCTGGAGTGGGGACAAAAAGGAGACCCAGTACTTC. It is translated as CAWSGDKKETQYF.

The J gene is TRBJ2-4, the V gene TRBV20-1, with TRBD2 as a possible D gene (6 bases). V lost 3 bases and J lost 13, with 25 bases in between. This CDR3 contains 15 residues. CDR1 is DFQATT, CDR2 SNEGSKA, per germline (reference sequence). The DNA of the CDR3 is TGCAGTGCTAGCGGCCGGACGGCAGTTAGGAGGGAGCAGTACTTC. Residues: CSASGRTAVRREQYF.

The CDR3 DNA follows: TGTGCCAGCAGCGCCTGGGAGAGGGAGACCCAGTACTTC. As protein: CASSAWERETQYF. The J gene is TRBJ2-5, the V gene TRBV9; D is perhaps TRBD2 (5 bases). With 3 bases removed from V and 5 bases from J, the gap between germline ends came to 11 bases. This CDR3 has 13 amino acids. CDR1 is SGDLS and CDR2 is YYNGEE in the germline V gene.